The rows below give T cell receptor beta chains drawn from one sample of a study of CD8 T cells in Susac syndrome. One entry per CDR3 protein, called by TCRdb with MiXCR from the immunoSEQ multiplex PCR reads. Of around 130,000 distinct CDR3 sequences listed, around 85% were seen once; the top ten hold roughly 0.5%. Sample: CD8+ T cells from PBMCs. The origin of the receptors is a human donor with multiple sclerosis. Each CDR3 is given with its conserved first and last residue. The D gene is left open where the match is weak. Part of the rows lack a size; the others show once, few, many or a class for expanded clones.

j_call cdr3_length clone_size v_call d_call cdr3_aa cdr3_nt
TRBJ1-1 15 few TRBV11-1 NA CASSLMLGDFAEAFF TGTGCCAGCAGCTTAATGCTCGGGGATTTCGCTGAAGCTTTCTTT
TRBJ2-2 11 NA TRBV2 NA CAKRNTGELFF TGTGCCAAAAGAAACACCGGGGAGCTGTTTTTT
TRBJ1-1 16 NA TRBV3-1 NA CASSQDRTQPNTEAFF TGTGCCAGCAGCCAAGACCGGACGCAGCCGAACACTGAAGCTTTCTTT
TRBJ1-1 13 NA TRBV29-1 NA CSLREEVGTEAFF TGCAGCCTTCGGGAGGAGGTGGGCACTGAAGCTTTCTTT
TRBJ2-5 13 once TRBV24-1 TRBD1 CATRGTVQETQYF TGTGCCACCAGAGGGACAGTACAAGAGACCCAGTACTTC
TRBJ2-5 18 NA TRBV20-1 NA CSARGYPLQGMSPETQYF TGCAGTGCTAGAGGCTATCCCTTGCAGGGGATGAGCCCAGAGACCCAGTACTTC
TRBJ1-4 13 once TRBV28 NA CASSPRVEEKLFF TGTGCCAGCAGTCCCCGGGTGGAAGAAAAACTGTTTTTT
TRBJ2-1 15 NA TRBV12-3/TRBV12-4 TRBD2 CASSFIAGVYNEQFF TGTGCCAGCAGTTTTATAGCGGGCGTTTACAATGAGCAGTTCTTC
TRBJ1-2 13 few TRBV24-1 TRBD1 CATSDLTGDGYTF TGTGCCACCAGTGATTTGACAGGGGACGGCTACACCTTC
TRBJ2-5 13 NA TRBV6-5 NA CASSFSDNRPQYF TGTGCCAGCAGTTTCTCCGACAACCGCCCCCAGTACTTC
TRBJ1-1 16 NA TRBV2 TRBD1 CASTPAGQGVNTEAFF TGTGCCAGCACCCCTGCCGGACAGGGGGTGAACACTGAAGCTTTCTTT
TRBJ2-7 15 few TRBV6-6 NA CASSYPDVVTYEQYF TGTGCCAGCAGTTACCCCGACGTGGTGACCTACGAGCAGTACTTC
TRBJ2-2 16 NA TRBV27 NA CASSLFTRGRTGELFF TGTGCCAGCAGTTTATTCACCCGGGGAAGAACTGGGGAGCTGTTTTTT